The 29 T cell receptor beta chains given below trace back to one sample, sequenced in a study of control samples from healthy donors and cancer patients. Sequencing was performed with immunoSEQ multiplex PCR; in TCRdb, only in-frame clones are kept and a portion is missing. The top ten clones hold roughly 8.7% of a sample with fewer than 150,000 clones, 85% to 95% of them seen once. The sample taken for sequencing was blood. These receptors were obtained from a man between 18 and 29 years old in good health.

The chain combines TRBV19 with TRBJ1-2, with a possible D match to TRBD1 (6 bases). In germline, CDR1 is LNHDA, CDR2 SQIVND (reference sequence). Trimming removed 3 bases at V and 6 bases at J, with 20 bases between. The CDR3 runs to 16 residues. CDR3 DNA: TGTGCCAGTAGTATGCTCCCGGACCGGGACACGAATGGCTACACCTTC. Translated: CASSMLPDRDTNGYTF. Drawing the rest from reference TRBV19 and TRBJ1-2, the complete variable domain is DGGITQSPKYLFRKEGQNVTLSCEQNLNHDAMYWYRQDPGQGLRLIYYSQIVNDFQKGDIAEGYSVSREKKESFPLTVTSAQKNPTAFYLCASSMLPDRDTNGYTFGSGTRLTVV.

This clone was counted a few times. CDR3 protein: CASSYGTDYEQYF. The CDR3 nucleotides are TGCGCCAGCAGCTACGGGACCGACTACGAGCAGTACTTC. V gene TRBV5-1 combines with J gene TRBJ2-7; D could derive from TRBD1 or TRBD2 (5 bases each). Germline V gene sequence: CDR1 SGHRS, CDR2 YFSETQ. The CDR3 loop spans 13 amino acids. The ends were cut back, 3 bases at V and 3 bases at J, with 10 bases in the middle.

This clone has a handful of counts. This rearrangement joins TRBV18 to TRBJ1-2, with TRBD1 identical over 8 bases. This CDR3 has 14 residues. Germline values: CDR1 KGHSH, CDR2 LQKENI. The junction had 7 bases not matched to a gene; V was cut back by 4 bases and J by 6 bases. The CDR3: CASSLDRDGDGYTF. The CDR3 DNA sequence: TGTGCCAGCTCACTGGACAGGGACGGAGATGGCTACACCTTC.

V gene TRBV11-2 combines with J gene TRBJ1-2; tentatively, D is TRBD1 (5 bases). The CDR3 sequence is 13 residues long. V lost 6 bases and J 4 bases, leaving 12 bases between the germline ends. Looked up from germline, CDR1 is SGHAT and CDR2 is FQNNGV. CDR3 protein: CASSKQALYGYTF. In nucleotides, the CDR3 is TGTGCCAGCAGTAAACAGGCGCTCTATGGCTACACCTTC.

This chain uses TRBV30 with TRBJ1-1, with TRBD1 matching 8 bases. Per germline, CDR1 GTSNPN and CDR2 SVGIG (reference sequence). Germline trimming cut 3 bases from V and 3 bases from J; bases unmatched to any gene: 6. CDR3 length: 14 residues. The CDR3 DNA follows: TGTGCCTGGAGGAGACAGGGGCAGTACACTGAAGCTTTCTTT. It specifies CAWRRQGQYTEAFF. The entire variable domain, with the rest obtained from reference TRBV30 and TRBJ1-1, is as follows: SQTIHQWPATLVQPVGSPLSLECTVEGTSNPNLYWYRQAAGRGLQLLFYSVGIGQISSEVPQNLSASRPQDRQFILSSKKLLLSDSGFYLCAWRRQGQYTEAFFGQGTRLTVV.

The rearrangement links TRBV3-1 (or the pseudogene TRBV3-2) to TRBJ1-5; D may be TRBD1 (5 bases). The V end lost 0 bases, the J end lost 7 bases, and 16 bases lay between the germline ends. Looked up from germline, CDR1 is LGHDT and CDR2 is YNNKEL (reference sequence). The CDR3 is 16 amino acids. The CDR3 loop is CASSQDGPGSGQPQHF. DNA for the CDR3: TGTGCCAGCAGCCAAGATGGTCCAGGGTCGGGGCAGCCCCAGCATTTT.

The rearrangement links TRBV7-2 to TRBJ1-1; D gene ambiguous. V lost 3 bases to trimming and J lost 5 bases, with 13 bases between them. Germline V lookup: CDR1 SGHTA, CDR2 FQGNSA. The CDR3 runs 14 residues. In nucleotides, the CDR3 is TGTGCCAGCAGCTTCGAGGGCCGGTGGACTGAAGCTTTCTTT. As protein: CASSFEGRWTEAFF.

The chain joins TRBV29-1 to TRBJ1-1; D possibly corresponds to TRBD1 (6 bases). There are 13 residues in the CDR3. Trimming took off 3 bases at V and 4 bases at J, with 12 bases between the two ends. Germline-derived CDR1 and CDR2 are SQVTM and ANQGSEA. In DNA, the CDR3 is TGCAGCGTTGATGAGTGGGGGGCCACTGAAGCTTTCTTT. It codes for CSVDEWGATEAFF.

The rearrangement joins TRBV5-1 to TRBJ1-6, with TRBD1 matching over 7 bases. Germline V gene data show CDR1 as SGHRS and CDR2 as YFSETQ. CDR3 length equals 14 residues. Germline trimming cut 2 bases from V and 7 bases from J; bases unmatched to any gene: 3. Here the CDR3 reads CASSFPGQNSPLHF. The CDR3 coding sequence is TGCGCCAGCAGCTTTCCGGGACAGAATTCACCCCTCCACTTT.

V and J are TRBV3-1 (or the pseudogene TRBV3-2) and TRBJ2-7; 8 bases agree with TRBD1. Germline trimming cut 1 base from V and 5 bases from J; bases unmatched to any gene: 7. The germline V gene has CDR1 LGHDT and CDR2 YNNKEL (reference sequence). This CDR3 contains 15 residues. In DNA, the CDR3 is TGTGCCAGCAGCCAAGCCGGACAGGGTTTTAACGAGCAGTACTTC. Its translation: CASSQAGQGFNEQYF.

The chain joins TRBV19 to TRBJ2-3, with TRBD2 matching over 14 bases. CDR1 is LNHDA and CDR2 is SQIVND in the germline V gene (reference sequence). The junction had 4 bases not matched to a gene; V was cut back by 5 bases and J by 6 bases. CDR3 size: 15 residues. Here the CDR3 reads CASSQTSGGADTQYF. The CDR3 DNA is TGTGCCAGTAGTCAGACTAGCGGGGGGGCCGATACGCAGTATTTT.

V is TRBV11-2 and J is TRBJ2-5; D possibly uses TRBD1 or TRBD2 (6 bases each). The CDR3 has 14 residues. V shed 1 base and J shed 4 bases, with 10 bases lying between them. CDR1 and CDR2 (germline): SGHAT, FQNNGV. The CDR3 here is CASSLVGGGETQYF. CDR3 sequence (DNA): TGTGCCAGCAGCTTAGTGGGGGGCGGAGAGACCCAGTACTTC.

The chain joins TRBV2 to TRBJ1-6, with D possibly being TRBD1 (6 bases). Deletions cut 8 bases from V and 10 bases from J, with 18 bases between. CDR3 length: 14 residues. CDR1 is SNHLY and CDR2 is FYNNEI in the germline V gene. The CDR3 region is CASHGGTSGSPLHF. The CDR3 coding sequence is TGTGCCAGCCATGGAGGGACATCGGGCTCACCCCTCCACTTT. The whole variable domain, filled in from reference TRBV2 and TRBJ1-6, reads EPEVTQTPSHQVTQMGQEVILRCVPISNHLYFYWYRQILGQKVEFLVSFYNNEISEKSEIFDDQFSVERPDGSNFTLKIRSTKLEDSAMYFCASHGGTSGSPLHFGNGTRLTVT.

The CDR3 reads CASSQGHGDRRQFF. Here the CDR3 DNA reads TGCGCCAGCAGCCAAGGTCATGGAGATAGGAGGCAGTTCTTC. V usage is TRBV4-1 and J usage is TRBJ2-1; D remains unclear. The V gene's germline CDR1 is MGHRA and CDR2 YSYEKL. The CDR3 loop spans 14 amino acids. V lost 1 base, J lost 12 bases, and 16 bases lay in between.

This rearrangement joins TRBV10-3 to TRBJ2-1; 10 bases match TRBD1. Germline loops: CDR1 ENHRY, CDR2 SYGVKD. CDR3 length: 19 amino acids. V lost 3 bases, J lost 7 bases, and 18 bases stayed unmatched. CDR3 region: CAISDFLDRGAVDSNEQFF. For the CDR3, the DNA is TGTGCCATCAGTGATTTCCTGGACAGGGGGGCTGTCGATTCTAATGAGCAGTTCTTC.

The gene calls are TRBV30 and TRBJ2-7, with D perhaps TRBD2 (5 bases). The CDR3 is 11 residues long. Trimming took off 3 bases at V and 3 bases at J, with 6 bases between the two ends. Germline-derived CDR1 and CDR2 are GTSNPN and SVGIG (reference sequence). CDR3 amino acids: CAWRRDYEQYF. DNA of the CDR3: TGTGCCTGGAGACGGGACTACGAGCAGTACTTC. Using reference TRBV30 and TRBJ2-7 for the parts outside the CDR3, the full variable domain is SQTIHQWPATLVQPVGSPLSLECTVEGTSNPNLYWYRQAAGRGLQLLFYSVGIGQISSEVPQNLSASRPQDRQFILSSKKLLLSDSGFYLCAWRRDYEQYFGPGTRLTVT.

The V call is TRBV30, the J call TRBJ2-1, with D maybe TRBD2 (6 bases). The V end lost 0 bases, the J end lost 2 bases, and 14 bases lay between the germline ends. CDR3 length: 16 amino acids. Germline V gene data show CDR1 as GTSNPN and CDR2 as SVGIG (reference sequence). This chain's CDR3 is CAWSVLGWGAYNEQFF. The CDR3, as DNA: TGTGCCTGGAGTGTACTAGGGTGGGGGGCCTACAATGAGCAGTTCTTC.

This chain links TRBV10-2 with TRBJ1-3; D not resolved. Looked up from germline, CDR1 is WSHSY and CDR2 is SAAADI. This CDR3 region has 14 residues. V lost 4 bases and J 0 bases, leaving 7 bases between the germline ends. The CDR3 DNA follows: TGCGCCAGCAGTGTCGCCGGCTCTGGAAACACCATATATTTT. Translating it yields CASSVAGSGNTIYF.

This chain joins TRBV2 and TRBJ1-2; D remains ambiguous. The CDR3 runs to 14 residues. Looked up from germline, CDR1 is SNHLY and CDR2 is FYNNEI. The V and J ends lost 2 bases and 0 bases respectively, with 7 bases between them. CDR3 bases: TGTGCCAGCAGTGAACAGCGTCCTAACTATGGCTACACCTTC. This encodes CASSEQRPNYGYTF.

The V and J genes are TRBV19 and TRBJ1-1; 8 bases map to TRBD1. This CDR3 region has 14 residues. Germline values: CDR1 LNHDA, CDR2 SQIVND (reference sequence). V shed 3 bases and J 4 bases; nucleotides not matched to a gene: 4. The CDR3 sequence: CASSITGTGTEAFF. As DNA, the CDR3 is TGTGCCAGTAGTATTACCGGGACAGGCACTGAAGCTTTCTTT.

The rearrangement links TRBV6-1 to TRBJ2-7; 8 nucleotides agree with TRBD1. The CDR3 contains 19 residues. J was trimmed by 3 bases and V by 2 bases; bases with no gene match: 18. Per germline, CDR1 MNHNS and CDR2 SASEGT. This CDR3 reads CASSERQGTMTGGDYEQYF. The CDR3 DNA reads TGTGCCAGCAGTGAAAGACAGGGGACAATGACCGGGGGAGACTACGAGCAGTACTTC.

The chain links TRBV30 to TRBJ1-1; D is unresolved. The CDR3 runs to 12 residues. Germline V gene data show CDR1 as GTSNPN and CDR2 as SVGIG (reference sequence). V lost 0 bases and J lost 7, with 9 bases in between. The CDR3 nucleotides read TGTGCCTGGAGTGTACGGAGGAATGAAGCTTTCTTT. Translating gives CAWSVRRNEAFF. Based on the CDR3 plus reference TRBV30 and TRBJ1-1, the full variable domain is SQTIHQWPATLVQPVGSPLSLECTVEGTSNPNLYWYRQAAGRGLQLLFYSVGIGQISSEVPQNLSASRPQDRQFILSSKKLLLSDSGFYLCAWSVRRNEAFFGQGTRLTVV.

The CDR3 nucleotides read TGTGCCAGCAGTAGTGACGAAAAACTGTTTTTT. The encoded protein is CASSSDEKLFF. V is TRBV27 and J is TRBJ1-4; D not resolved. This CDR3 is built from 11 residues. CDR1 MNHEY and CDR2 SMNVEV come from the germline V gene (reference sequence). V gave up 5 bases and J gave up 8 bases, with 6 bases separating them.

The chain links TRBV5-1 to TRBJ2-7; D not certain. Per germline, CDR1 SGHRS and CDR2 YFSETQ. Trimming took 4 bases from V and 0 from J, leaving 2 bases between them. This CDR3 contains 11 residues. CDR3 residues: CASSNSYEQYF. In DNA, the CDR3 is TGCGCCAGCAGCAACTCCTACGAGCAGTACTTC. The full variable domain, rest sourced from reference TRBV5-1 and TRBJ2-7, is KAGVTQTPRYLIKTRGQQVTLSCSPISGHRSVSWYQQTPGQGLQFLFEYFSETQRNKGNFPGRFSGRQFSNSRSEMNVSTLELGDSALYLCASSNSYEQYFGPGTRLTVT.

The V and J genes are TRBV7-3 and TRBJ1-2; tentative D call: TRBD1 (6 bases). Per germline, CDR1 SGHTA and CDR2 FQGTGA. The V and J ends lost 5 bases and 13 bases respectively, with 23 bases between them. The CDR3 contains 14 residues. This CDR3 is CASSRTRGLSGATF. The CDR3 DNA reads as TGTGCCAGCAGCCGAACCAGGGGCCTCAGCGGGGCCACCTTC. Variable domain in full (rest from reference TRBV7-3 and TRBJ1-2): GAGVSQTPSNKVTEKGKYVELRCDPISGHTALYWYRQSLGQGPEFLIYFQGTGAADDSGLPNDRFFAVRPEGSVSTLKIQRTERGDSAVYLCASSRTRGLSGATFGSGTRLTVV.

The chain joins TRBV2 to TRBJ2-5; D gene uncertain. The germline V and J ends were trimmed by 6 bases and 0 bases, with 2 bases remaining between them. Germline assignment: CDR1 SNHLY and CDR2 FYNNEI. This CDR3 is built from 11 residues. The CDR3 DNA reads as TGTGCCAGCAGAAACCAAGAGACCCAGTACTTC. Its translation is CASRNQETQYF.

The rearrangement links TRBV5-4 to TRBJ2-5; 8 bases are shared with TRBD1. Germline assignment: CDR1 SGHNT and CDR2 YYREEE (reference sequence). V dropped 4 bases and J dropped 3; count of bases not matched to a gene: 11. This CDR3 has 16 residues. The CDR3, as DNA: TGTGCCAGCAGCCCTGGTCAGGGGGCTCGGGAAGAGACCCAGTACTTC. It is translated as CASSPGQGAREETQYF.

This clone was detected a few times. This sequence joins TRBV27 and TRBJ1-2; D is possibly TRBD1 (5 bases). Deletions cut 8 bases from V and 8 bases from J, with 15 bases between. Germline CDR1 and CDR2: MNHEY and SMNVEV (reference sequence). This CDR3 has 12 residues. The DNA of the CDR3 is TGTGCCAGCCGGAGGGGCCCAGGCGGCTACACCTTC. This translates into CASRRGPGGYTF.

The chain combines TRBV2 with TRBJ1-5, with D hard to call. V lost 2 bases to trimming and J lost 0 bases, with 11 bases between them. This CDR3 has 16 residues. Germline V gene sequence: CDR1 SNHLY, CDR2 FYNNEI. DNA of the CDR3: TGTGCCAGCAGTGAAAGGGCCTCTTATAGCAATCAGCCCCAGCATTTT. Protein: CASSERASYSNQPQHF.